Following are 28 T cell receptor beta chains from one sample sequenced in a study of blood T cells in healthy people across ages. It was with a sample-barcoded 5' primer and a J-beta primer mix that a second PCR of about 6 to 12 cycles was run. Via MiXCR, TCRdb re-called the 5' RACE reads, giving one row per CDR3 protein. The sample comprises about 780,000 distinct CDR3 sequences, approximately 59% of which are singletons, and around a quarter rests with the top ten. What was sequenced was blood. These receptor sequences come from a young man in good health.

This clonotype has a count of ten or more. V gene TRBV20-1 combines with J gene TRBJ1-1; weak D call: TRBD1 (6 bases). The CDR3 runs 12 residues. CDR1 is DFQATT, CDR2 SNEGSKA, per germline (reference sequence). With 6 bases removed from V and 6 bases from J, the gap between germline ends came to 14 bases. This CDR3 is CSATGTGAEAFF. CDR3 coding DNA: TGCAGTGCCACAGGGACTGGGGCTGAAGCTTTCTTT.

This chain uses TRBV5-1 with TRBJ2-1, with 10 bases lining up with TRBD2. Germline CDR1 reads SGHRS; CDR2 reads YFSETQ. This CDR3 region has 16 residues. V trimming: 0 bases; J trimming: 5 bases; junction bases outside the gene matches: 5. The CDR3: CASSLGAGGHHNEQFF. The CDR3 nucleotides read TGCGCCAGCAGCTTGGGAGCGGGGGGGCACCACAATGAGCAGTTCTTC.

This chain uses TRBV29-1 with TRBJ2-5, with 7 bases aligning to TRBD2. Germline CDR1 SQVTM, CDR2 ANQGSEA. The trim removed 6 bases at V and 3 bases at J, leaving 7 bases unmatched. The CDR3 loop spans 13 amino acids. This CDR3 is CSVLSGVKETQYF. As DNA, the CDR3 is TGCAGCGTACTCAGCGGGGTCAAAGAGACCCAGTACTTC.

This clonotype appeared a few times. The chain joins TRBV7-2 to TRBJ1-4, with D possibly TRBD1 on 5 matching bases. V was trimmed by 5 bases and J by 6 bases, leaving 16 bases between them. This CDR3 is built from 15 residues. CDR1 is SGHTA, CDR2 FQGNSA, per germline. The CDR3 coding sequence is TGTGCCAGCAGCCCGGGGGGTCGCGGTGATGAAAAACTGTTTTTT. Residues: CASSPGGRGDEKLFF.

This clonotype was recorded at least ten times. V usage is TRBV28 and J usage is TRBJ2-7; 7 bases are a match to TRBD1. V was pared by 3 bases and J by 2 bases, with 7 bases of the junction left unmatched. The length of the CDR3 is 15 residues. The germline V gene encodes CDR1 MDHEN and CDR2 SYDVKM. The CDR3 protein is CASSFGQDAPYEQYF. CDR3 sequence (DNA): TGTGCCAGCAGTTTCGGACAGGACGCACCCTACGAGCAGTACTTC.

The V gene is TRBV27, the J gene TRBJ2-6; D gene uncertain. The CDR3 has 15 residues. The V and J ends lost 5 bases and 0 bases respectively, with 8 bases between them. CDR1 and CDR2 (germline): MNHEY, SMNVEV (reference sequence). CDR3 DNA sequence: TGTGCCAGCAGTGCCCCTGGCTCTGGGGCCAACGTCCTGACTTTC. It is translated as CASSAPGSGANVLTF.

Here the CDR3 reads CASSEFTGSRGGYTF. Here the CDR3 DNA reads TGTGCCAGCAGTGAATTTACAGGGTCTCGGGGCGGCTACACCTTC. The V and J genes are TRBV27 and TRBJ1-2; weak D call: TRBD1 (6 bases). The CDR3 loop spans 15 amino acids. Germline-derived CDR1 and CDR2 are MNHEY and SMNVEV (reference sequence). Trimming left V 5 bases short and J 8 bases short, with 21 bases between.

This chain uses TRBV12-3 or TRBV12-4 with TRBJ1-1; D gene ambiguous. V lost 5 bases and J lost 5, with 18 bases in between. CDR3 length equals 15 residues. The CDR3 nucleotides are TGTGCCAGCAGTCCCGGGCAGCCCGGGGTTACTGAAGCTTTCTTT. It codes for CASSPGQPGVTEAFF.

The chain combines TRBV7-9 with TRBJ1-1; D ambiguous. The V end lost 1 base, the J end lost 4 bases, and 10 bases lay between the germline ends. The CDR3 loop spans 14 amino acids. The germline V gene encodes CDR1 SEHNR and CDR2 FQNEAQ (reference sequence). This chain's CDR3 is CASSLVGRRTEAFF. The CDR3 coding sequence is TGTGCCAGCAGCTTAGTGGGCAGGCGCACTGAAGCTTTCTTT.

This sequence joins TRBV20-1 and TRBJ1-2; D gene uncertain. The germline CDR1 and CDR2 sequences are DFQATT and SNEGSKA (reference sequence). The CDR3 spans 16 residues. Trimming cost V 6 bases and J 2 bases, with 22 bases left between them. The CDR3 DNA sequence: TGCAGTGCCCAAGGGTCGCCGGACGTCCGAAACTATGGCTACACCTTC. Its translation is CSAQGSPDVRNYGYTF.

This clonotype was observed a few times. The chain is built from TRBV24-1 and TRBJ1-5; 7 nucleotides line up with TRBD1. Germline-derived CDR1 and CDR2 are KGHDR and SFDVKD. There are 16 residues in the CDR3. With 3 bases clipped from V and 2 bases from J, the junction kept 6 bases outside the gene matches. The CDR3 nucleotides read TGTGCCACCAGTGATGGGGACAGATTAGGCAATCAGCCCCAGCATTTT. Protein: CATSDGDRLGNQPQHF.

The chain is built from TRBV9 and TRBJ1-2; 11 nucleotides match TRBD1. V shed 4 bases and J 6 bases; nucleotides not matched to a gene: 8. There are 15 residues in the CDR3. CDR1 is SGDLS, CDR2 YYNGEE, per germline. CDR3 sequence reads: CASSLAGDRGNGYTF. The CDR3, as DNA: TGTGCCAGCAGCCTCGCGGGGGACAGGGGGAATGGCTACACCTTC. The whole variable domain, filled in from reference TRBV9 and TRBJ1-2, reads DSGVTQTPKHLITATGQRVTLRCSPRSGDLSVYWYQQSLDQGLQFLIQYYNGEERAKGNILERFSAQQFPDLHSELNLSSLELGDSALYFCASSLAGDRGNGYTFGSGTRLTVV.

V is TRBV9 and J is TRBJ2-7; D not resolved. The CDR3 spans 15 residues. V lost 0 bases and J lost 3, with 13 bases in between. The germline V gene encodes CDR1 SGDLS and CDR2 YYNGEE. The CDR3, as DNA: TGTGCCAGCAGCGTAGAAGAGACGGCCCTCTACGAGCAGTACTTC. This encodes CASSVEETALYEQYF.

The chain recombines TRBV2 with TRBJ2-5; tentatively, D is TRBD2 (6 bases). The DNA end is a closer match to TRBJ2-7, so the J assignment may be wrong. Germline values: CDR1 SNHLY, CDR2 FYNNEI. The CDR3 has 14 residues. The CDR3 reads CASREGRGIYEQYF. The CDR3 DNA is TGTGCCAGCAGGGAGGGGCGGGGTATCTACGAGCAGTACTTC.

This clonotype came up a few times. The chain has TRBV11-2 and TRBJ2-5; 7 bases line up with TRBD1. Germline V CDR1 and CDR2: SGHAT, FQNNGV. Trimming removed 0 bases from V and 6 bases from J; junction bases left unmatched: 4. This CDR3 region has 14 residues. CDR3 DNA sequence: TGTGCCAGCAGCTTAGAAGGGGGCGAGAAGACCCAGTACTTC. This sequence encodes CASSLEGGEKTQYF.

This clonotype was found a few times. CDR3 nucleotides: TGTGCCAGCAGCCAAGCCCCCGTCGGGACAGGGGGCTATGAGCAGTTCTTC. Translation: CASSQAPVGTGGYEQFF. The V and J genes are TRBV4-2 and TRBJ2-1, with 12 positions matching TRBD1. The CDR3 sequence is 17 residues long. Trimming took 1 base from V and 8 from J; bases not matched to a gene: 9. Germline-derived CDR1 and CDR2 are LGHNA and YNFKEQ.

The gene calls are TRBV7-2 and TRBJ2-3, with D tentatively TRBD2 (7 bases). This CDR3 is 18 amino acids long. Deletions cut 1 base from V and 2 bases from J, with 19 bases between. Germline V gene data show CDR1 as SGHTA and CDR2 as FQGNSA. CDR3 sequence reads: CASSLDLNRGAITDTQYF. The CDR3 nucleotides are TGTGCCAGCAGCTTAGATTTAAATCGGGGGGCGATCACAGATACGCAGTATTTT.

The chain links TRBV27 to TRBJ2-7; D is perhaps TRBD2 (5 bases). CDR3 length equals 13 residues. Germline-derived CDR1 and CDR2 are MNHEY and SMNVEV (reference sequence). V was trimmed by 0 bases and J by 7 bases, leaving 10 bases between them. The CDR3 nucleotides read TGTGCCAGCAGTTTATCGGAGGCGAAGGAGCAGTACTTC. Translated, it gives CASSLSEAKEQYF.

CDR3 residues: CASSGSTGHPEGYTF. For the CDR3, the DNA is TGTGCCAGCAGCGGATCGACAGGCCATCCAGAGGGCTACACCTTC. The rearrangement links TRBV7-2 to TRBJ1-2; tentatively, D is TRBD1 (6 bases). V was clipped by 5 bases and J by 8 bases, with 21 bases between them. The CDR3 totals 15 residues. CDR1 is SGHTA, CDR2 FQGNSA, per germline.

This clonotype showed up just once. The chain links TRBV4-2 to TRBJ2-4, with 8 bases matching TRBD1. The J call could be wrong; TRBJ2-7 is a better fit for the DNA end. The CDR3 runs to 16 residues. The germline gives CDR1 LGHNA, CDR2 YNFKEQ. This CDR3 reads CASSQDRGTGEHEQYF. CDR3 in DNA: TGTGCCAGCAGCCAAGATAGGGGGACAGGAGAACACGAGCAGTACTTC.

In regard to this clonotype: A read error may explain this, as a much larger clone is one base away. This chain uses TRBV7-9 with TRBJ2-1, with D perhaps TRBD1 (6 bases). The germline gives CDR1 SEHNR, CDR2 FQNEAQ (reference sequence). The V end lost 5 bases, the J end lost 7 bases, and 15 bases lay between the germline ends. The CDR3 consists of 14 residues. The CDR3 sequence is CASSVVAQGNEQFF. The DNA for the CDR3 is TGTGCCAGCAGCGTAGTCGCACAGGGAAATGAGCAGTTCTTC. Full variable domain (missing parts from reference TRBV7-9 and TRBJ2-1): DTGVSQNPRHKITKRGQNVTFRCDPISEHNRLYWYRQTLGQGPEFLTYFQNEAQLEKSRLLSDRFSAERPKGSFSTLEIQRTEQGDSAMYLCASSVVAQGNEQFFGPGTRLTVL.

The CDR3 protein is CASSGLIRTDGEGYGYTF. The CDR3 coding sequence is TGTGCCAGCAGCGGACTTATTAGGACCGACGGAGAAGGGTATGGCTACACCTTC. The V and J genes are TRBV9 and TRBJ1-2; D gene unclear. Germline CDR1 and CDR2: SGDLS and YYNGEE. The CDR3 sequence is 18 residues long. Between the trimmed V and J ends, which lost 3 bases and 5 bases, there was a span of 26 bases.

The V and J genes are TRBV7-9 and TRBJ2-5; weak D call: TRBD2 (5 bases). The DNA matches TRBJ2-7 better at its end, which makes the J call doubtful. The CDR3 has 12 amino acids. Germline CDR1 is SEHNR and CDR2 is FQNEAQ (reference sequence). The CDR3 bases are TGTGCTCCCCCGCGGGTTACCTACGAGCAGTACTTC. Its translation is CAPPRVTYEQYF.

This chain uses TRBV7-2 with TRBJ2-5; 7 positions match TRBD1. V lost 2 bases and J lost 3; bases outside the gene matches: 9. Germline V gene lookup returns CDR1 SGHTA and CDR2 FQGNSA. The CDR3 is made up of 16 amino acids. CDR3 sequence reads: CASSLIWDRVKETQYF. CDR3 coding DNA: TGTGCCAGCAGCTTAATTTGGGACAGAGTTAAAGAGACCCAGTACTTC.

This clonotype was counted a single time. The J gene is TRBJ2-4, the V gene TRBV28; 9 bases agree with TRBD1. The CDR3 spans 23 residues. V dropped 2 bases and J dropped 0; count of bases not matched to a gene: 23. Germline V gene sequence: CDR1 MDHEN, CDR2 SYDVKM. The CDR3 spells CASSLPSLPPGQGRSIAKNIQYF. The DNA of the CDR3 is TGTGCCAGCAGTTTACCTTCCCTCCCCCCGGGACAGGGACGTTCCATAGCCAAAAACATTCAGTACTTC.

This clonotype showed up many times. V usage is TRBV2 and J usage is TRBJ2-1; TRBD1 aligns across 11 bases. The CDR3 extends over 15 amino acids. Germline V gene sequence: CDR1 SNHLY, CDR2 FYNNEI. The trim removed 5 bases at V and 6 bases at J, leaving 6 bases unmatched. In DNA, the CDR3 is TGTGCCAGCAGTTTCCCCGGGACAGGGGGCAATGAGCAGTTCTTC. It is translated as CASSFPGTGGNEQFF.

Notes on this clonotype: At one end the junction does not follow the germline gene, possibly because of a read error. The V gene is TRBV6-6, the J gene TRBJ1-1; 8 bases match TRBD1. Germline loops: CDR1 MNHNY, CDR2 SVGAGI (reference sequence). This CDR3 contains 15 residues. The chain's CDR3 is CAGSYLTGEDTEAFF. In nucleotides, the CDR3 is TGTGCCGGCAGTTATTTGACAGGGGAGGACACTGAAGCTTTCTTT.

This CDR3 reads CASSVATGGGRTQYF. CDR3 nucleotides: TGTGCCAGCAGCGTCGCTACAGGGGGCGGAAGGACCCAGTACTTC. The chain carries TRBV7-9 and TRBJ2-5; TRBD1 agrees at 9 bases. V lost 5 bases to trimming and J lost 7 bases; unmatched junction nucleotides: 11. CDR3 length: 15 residues. The germline CDR1 and CDR2 sequences are SEHNR and FQNEAQ (reference sequence).